What follows are 20 T cell receptor beta chains derived from one specimen sequenced in a study of metastatic and nonmetastatic thyroid tumors. There were no patients who had received any treatment before thyroid surgery. TCRdb called clones again from the PCR reads with MiXCR. The table records 20,000 to 25,000 clones, roughly a sixth of them present only once. Sequencing was performed on tumor tissue. These TCRs come from a female donor with papillary thyroid cancer or a benign thyroid nodule (not recorded which). Some clones in this sample may be carry-over from other donors' samples.

This clone was found many times. The chain joins TRBV12-3 or TRBV12-4 to TRBJ1-1, with 8 bases aligning to TRBD1. CDR3 length: 14 residues. V shed 6 bases and J 0 bases; nucleotides not matched to a gene: 3. CDR3 nucleotides: TGTGCCAGCAGACAGGGGGAGTTGAACACTGAAGCTTTCTTT. This gives the protein CASRQGELNTEAFF.

The table lists this clone with many counts. V gene TRBV20-1 combines with J gene TRBJ1-5; D is unresolved. This CDR3 contains 15 residues. Trimming shortened V by 1 base and J by 0 bases, and 10 bases separated the two germline ends. Per germline, CDR1 DFQATT and CDR2 SNEGSKA (reference sequence). CDR3 sequence: CSARGGEYSNQPQHF. Written as DNA, the CDR3 is TGCAGTGCTAGAGGTGGGGAATATAGCAATCAGCCCCAGCATTTT.

This clone was found many times. One base away lies a much larger clone, so this may be a sequencing read error. The chain uses TRBV6-2 or TRBV6-3 and TRBJ1-1; tentatively, D is TRBD1 (5 bases). V was pared by 5 bases and J by 8 bases, with 18 bases between. Looked up from germline, CDR1 is MNHEY and CDR2 is SVGEGT. CDR3 length: 14 amino acids. The CDR3 reads CASSTLGGVSEAFF. DNA for the CDR3: TGTGCCAGCAGTACACTTGGGGGGGTGTCCGAAGCTTTCTTT.

This clone was counted a single time. This rearrangement joins TRBV20-1 to TRBJ2-7, with no clear D. The V gene's germline CDR1 is DFQATT and CDR2 SNEGSKA (reference sequence). V was shortened by 5 bases and J by 0 bases, with 14 bases between the two germline ends. The CDR3 is 14 residues long. CDR3 sequence (DNA): TGCAGTGCTGTAGAACATGGGTCCTCCTACGAGCAGTACTTC. Translated: CSAVEHGSSYEQYF.

This clone was detected many times. This chain uses TRBV6-1 with TRBJ2-1; the D gene is possibly TRBD1 (6 bases). Germline CDR1 reads MNHNS; CDR2 reads SASEGT. This CDR3 is built from 12 residues. V was shortened by 2 bases and J by 11 bases, with 10 bases between the two germline ends. CDR3 residues: CASSELGQQQFF. The CDR3 DNA is TGTGCCAGCAGTGAACTGGGACAACAGCAGTTCTTC.

This clone has ten or more counts. The J gene is TRBJ2-1, the V gene TRBV28; 9 nucleotides match TRBD1. CDR3 length: 14 residues. Germline values: CDR1 MDHEN, CDR2 SYDVKM. Unmatched junction bases numbered 9, after V lost 8 bases and J lost 7 bases. The CDR3 DNA follows: TGTGCCAGCTATTCGGACAGGGGCGATAATGAGCAGTTCTTC. Its translation is CASYSDRGDNEQFF. Together with reference TRBV28 and TRBJ2-1, the CDR3 gives the full variable domain: DVKVTQSSRYLVKRTGEKVFLECVQDMDHENMFWYRQDPGLGLRLIYFSYDVKMKEKGDIPEGYSVSREKKERFSLILESASTNQTSMYLCASYSDRGDNEQFFGPGTRLTVL.

Remarks on this clone: This may come from a read error, since a much larger clone is one base off. The chain has TRBV9 and TRBJ2-3; 13 nucleotides line up with TRBD2. V trimming: 3 bases; J trimming: 7 bases; junction bases outside the gene matches: 11. This CDR3 has 17 residues. Germline V gene lookup returns CDR1 SGDLS and CDR2 YYNGEE. The CDR3: CASSEGGLAGPGYTQYF. In DNA form, the CDR3 reads TGTGCCAGCAGCGAAGGGGGACTAGCGGGACCTGGATATACGCAGTATTTT. The complete variable domain, with remaining parts taken from reference TRBV9 and TRBJ2-3, reads DSGVTQTPKHLITATGQRVTLRCSPRSGDLSVYWYQQSLDQGLQFLIQYYNGEERAKGNILERFSAQQFPDLHSELNLSSLELGDSALYFCASSEGGLAGPGYTQYFGPGTRLTVL.

This clone appeared once. The junction departs from the called germline gene at one end, perhaps through a read error. The chain joins TRBV9 to TRBJ2-7, with D maybe TRBD2 (5 bases). This CDR3 is built from 13 residues. Per the germline V gene, CDR1 is SGDLS and CDR2 is YYNGEE. As DNA, the CDR3 is TGTGCCAGCAGCGTATCATCAGGACTCGAGCAGTGCTTC. Its protein is CASSVSSGLEQCF.

With respect to this clone: Compared with germline, one end of the junction differs, possibly owing to a read error. The chain recombines TRBV2 with TRBJ1-1; D ambiguous. The CDR3 loop spans 16 amino acids. Germline CDR1 and CDR2: SNHLY and FYNNEI. In DNA form, the CDR3 reads TGTGACAGCAGTGAAACGGACGGATTGGAGGGCGCTGAAGCTTTCTTT. This codes for CDSSETDGLEGAEAFF.

This clone is medium-sized. The chain has TRBV12-3 or TRBV12-4 and TRBJ1-2, with D possibly matching TRBD1 (5 bases). This CDR3 region has 14 residues. V lost 6 bases and J lost 7, with 18 bases in between. CDR3 loop: CASSLGPRMGGYTF. The CDR3 DNA reads TGTGCCAGCAGCTTGGGACCCCGGATGGGTGGCTACACCTTC.

This clone was seen ten or more times. The junction does not match germline at one end; this may be a read error. The chain combines TRBV7-7 with TRBJ2-2; 14 nucleotides match TRBD2. The CDR3 totals 18 residues. Germline CDR1 is SSHAT and CDR2 is FNYEAQ (reference sequence). The CDR3 DNA follows: TGTGCTAGCAGCCCGGGACTAGCGGGGGAAGCCGGCACCGGGGAGCTGTTTTTT. This translates into CASSPGLAGEAGTGELFF.

A remark on this clone: One junction end disagrees with the germline gene, perhaps due to a read error. The chain joins TRBV5-1 to TRBJ2-2; D gene unclear. There are 15 residues in the CDR3. Germline-derived CDR1 and CDR2 are SGHRS and YFSETQ. The CDR3 spells CASSPMKENNGELFF. In DNA, the CDR3 is TGCGCCAGCAGCCCCATGAAAGAGAACAACGGGGAGCTGTTTTTT.

This clone was detected many times. This may be a read error: a much more frequent sequence differs by one nucleotide. The chain carries TRBV6-1 and TRBJ2-7; TRBD2 aligns across 12 bases. CDR1 and CDR2 from the germline V gene are MNHNS and SASEGT. This CDR3 is 15 amino acids long. Trimming at V came to 6 bases and at J to 2 bases, leaving 5 bases not matched to a gene. CDR3 sequence (DNA): TGTGCCAGCAGCAAAGCTAGCGGGAGGGCCTACGAGCAGTACTTC. It encodes CASSKASGRAYEQYF.

In its sample, this clone was seen many times. The genes are TRBV2 and TRBJ2-7; maybe TRBD1 (6 bases). The CDR3 spans 13 residues. The germline gives CDR1 SNHLY, CDR2 FYNNEI. Trimming took 8 bases from V and 7 from J, leaving 18 bases between them. The CDR3 region is CASWESRGEEQYF. CDR3 in DNA: TGTGCCAGCTGGGAGAGCAGGGGTGAAGAGCAGTACTTC.

J is TRBJ1-1 and V is TRBV19, with D unclear. Germline V gives CDR1 LNHDA, CDR2 SQIVND (reference sequence). The CDR3 spans 12 residues. Trimming pared 7 bases from V and 4 bases from J, leaving 10 bases between. In nucleotides, the CDR3 is TGTGCCAGTATTGATCTGGGCACTGAAGCTTTCTTT. Residues: CASIDLGTEAFF.

This clone was seen repeatedly, ten times or more. V usage is TRBV7-9 and J usage is TRBJ1-1; the D gene is possibly TRBD1 (5 bases). Germline V gene data show CDR1 as SEHNR and CDR2 as FQNEAQ (reference sequence). The germline V and J ends were trimmed by 5 bases and 0 bases, with 10 bases remaining between them. This CDR3 comprises 14 residues. CDR3 coding DNA: TGTGCCAGCAGCCGGCAGGGCATGAACACTGAAGCTTTCTTT. Protein: CASSRQGMNTEAFF.

This clone was counted ten times or more. The rearrangement uses TRBV20-1 and TRBJ1-1; tentative D call: TRBD1 (6 bases). V gave up 2 bases and J gave up 4 bases, with 14 bases separating them. The CDR3 has 14 amino acids. Germline V lookup: CDR1 DFQATT, CDR2 SNEGSKA (reference sequence). CDR3 sequence reads: CSARRGGGSTEAFF. Written as DNA, the CDR3 is TGCAGTGCTAGAAGAGGGGGGGGGAGCACTGAAGCTTTCTTT.

This clone was counted at least ten times. A much bigger clone sits one base away, suggesting this may be a read error. CDR3 sequence (DNA): TGTGCCAGTAGTATTCTCCCCGAGACAGGGGATAATTCACCCCTCCACTTT. Translating it yields CASSILPETGDNSPLHF. The chain joins TRBV19 to TRBJ1-6; the match to TRBD1 covers 8 bases. Germline-derived CDR1 and CDR2 are LNHDA and SQIVND (reference sequence). V was pared by 3 bases and J by 5 bases, with 9 bases of the junction left unmatched. This CDR3 is 17 amino acids long.

This clone was recorded at least ten times. The gene calls are TRBV28 and TRBJ2-3; D is undetermined. Per germline, CDR1 MDHEN and CDR2 SYDVKM. The CDR3 spans 13 residues. Trimming shortened V by 4 bases and J by 5 bases, and 10 bases separated the two germline ends. The CDR3 nucleotides are TGTGCCAGCAGTTCTCTTTTCGGAGATACGCAGTATTTT. This codes for CASSSLFGDTQYF.

The sample holds many counts of this clone. The rearrangement joins TRBV6-1 to TRBJ1-2; D ambiguous. The V and J ends lost 2 bases and 8 bases respectively, with 9 bases between them. Germline CDR1 reads MNHNS; CDR2 reads SASEGT. The length of the CDR3 is 12 residues. For the CDR3, the DNA is TGTGCCAGCAGTGAACAGCGTAGGGGCTACACCTTC. It codes for CASSEQRRGYTF.